Below, one TCR beta chain is given with its context. Its matching antigen is unknown. This entry is derived from a study of CD8 T cells in ankylosing spondylitis. Whole-study results and caveats: Clones linked to the disease showed a CD8+ phenotype. They occurred at relatively low frequencies in peripheral blood. Seemingly distinctive of ankylosing spondylitis blood was a TCR beta motif formed by eight highly homologous variants. Reactive arthritis synovial fluid and blood previously showed some of these motif variants.

The V segment lost 1 base and the J segment 1 base; nucleotides outside the gene matches: 3. This CDR3 contains 15 residues. CDR1 and CDR2 (germline): DFQATT, SNEGSKA (reference sequence). TCRdb processed the 5' RACE reads anew with MiXCR; each CDR3 protein has one entry. The sample records under 250,000 distinct CDR3 sequences, around a quarter being singletons. This clonotype originated in a male donor with ankylosing spondylitis or in good health (not recorded which). The chain recombines TRBV20-1 with TRBJ2-2, with 7 bases identical to TRBD1. Sequenced material: blood, either unsorted or a sorted T cell fraction (not recorded which). The CDR3 protein is CSARGDRRNTGELFF. In nucleotides, the CDR3 is TGCAGTGCTAGAGGGGACAGACGGAACACCGGGGAGCTGTTTTTT.